The rows below give T cell receptor beta chains drawn from one sample of a study of cytomegalovirus exposure and HLA in healthy donors. Assay: immunoSEQ multiplex PCR; the TCRdb copy retains only in-frame clones and omits some. The sample lists around 170,000 clones; 81% were seen once. Sequences were obtained from PBMCs. The receptors originated from a man aged 50 or older in good health and CMV-seropositive. The CDR3 runs from the conserved cysteine through the conserved F or W. A D gene is named only where the DNA matches it firmly. For some rows the clone size is stated as once, few or many, or as a class when expanded; others skip it.

CDR3 protein: CASTRGSNTEAFF; CDR3 DNA: TGTGCCAGCACGCGGGGATCGAACACTGAAGCTTTCTTT; clone size: NA; D gene: NA; J gene: TRBJ1-1; V gene: TRBV2
CDR3 protein: CASSQWSPGKLFF; CDR3 DNA: TGTGCCAGCAGCCAATGGAGTCCCGGAAAACTGTTTTTT; clone size: NA; D gene: NA; J gene: TRBJ1-4; V gene: TRBV5-8
CDR3 protein: CASSVEAYYNTDTQYF; CDR3 DNA: TGTGCCAGCAGTGTTGAGGCTTACTACAACACAGATACGCAGTATTTT; clone size: NA; D gene: NA; J gene: TRBJ2-3; V gene: TRBV2
CDR3 protein: CASRQGDYGYTF; CDR3 DNA: TGTGCCAGCAGACAGGGGGACTATGGCTACACCTTC; clone size: once; D gene: TRBD1; J gene: TRBJ1-2; V gene: TRBV28
CDR3 protein: CASSQGQSLLGANVLTF; CDR3 DNA: TGCGCCAGCAGCCAAGGACAAAGCCTCTTGGGGGCCAACGTCCTGACTTTC; clone size: NA; D gene: NA; J gene: TRBJ2-6; V gene: TRBV4-3
CDR3 protein: CAWSRTRGIGTQYF; CDR3 DNA: TGTGCCTGGAGCCGGACAAGAGGTATTGGGACCCAGTACTTC; clone size: NA; D gene: NA; J gene: TRBJ2-5; V gene: TRBV30
CDR3 protein: CASRVGSTDTQYF; CDR3 DNA: TGTGCCAGCAGGGTCGGTAGCACAGATACGCAGTATTTT; clone size: NA; D gene: NA; J gene: TRBJ2-3; V gene: TRBV6-1
CDR3 protein: CASSLEASGGEQFF; CDR3 DNA: TGCGCCAGCAGCTTGGAGGCTAGCGGGGGTGAGCAGTTCTTC; clone size: NA; D gene: TRBD2; J gene: TRBJ2-1; V gene: TRBV5-1
CDR3 protein: CASSLRELAGPTYEQYF; CDR3 DNA: TGCGCCAGCAGCTTGAGGGAACTAGCGGGCCCAACCTACGAGCAGTACTTC; clone size: NA; D gene: TRBD2; J gene: TRBJ2-7; V gene: TRBV5-1
CDR3 protein: CAISVTGSGGTEAFF; CDR3 DNA: TGTGCCATCAGTGTCACAGGGTCTGGTGGCACTGAAGCTTTCTTT; clone size: NA; D gene: NA; J gene: TRBJ1-1; V gene: TRBV10-3
CDR3 protein: CASSHAPGTSGGARIYEQYF; CDR3 DNA: TGCGCCAGCAGCCATGCACCCGGGACTAGCGGGGGGGCAAGGATCTACGAGCAGTACTTC; clone size: NA; D gene: TRBD2; J gene: TRBJ2-7; V gene: TRBV4-1
CDR3 protein: CASSSGVGYGYTF; CDR3 DNA: TGTGCCAGCAGCTCAGGGGTTGGCTATGGCTACACCTTC; clone size: once; D gene: NA; J gene: TRBJ1-2; V gene: TRBV11-2
CDR3 protein: CASSLHRTGDNEKLFF; CDR3 DNA: TGTGCCAGTAGCCTCCATCGGACAGGAGATAATGAAAAACTGTTTTTT; clone size: once; D gene: TRBD1; J gene: TRBJ1-4; V gene: TRBV19
CDR3 protein: CASSLGQSSGNTIYF; CDR3 DNA: TGTGCCAGCAGCTTGGGACAGAGCTCTGGAAACACCATATATTTT; clone size: NA; D gene: TRBD1; J gene: TRBJ1-3; V gene: TRBV11-2
CDR3 protein: CASSAGQGYEQYF; CDR3 DNA: TGCGCCAGCAGCGCCGGACAGGGATACGAGCAGTACTTC; clone size: NA; D gene: TRBD1; J gene: TRBJ2-7; V gene: TRBV10-1
CDR3 protein: CASRHGSTDSYEQYF; CDR3 DNA: TGTGCCAGCAGACATGGCTCGACAGACTCCTACGAGCAGTACTTC; clone size: few; D gene: NA; J gene: TRBJ2-7; V gene: TRBV6-1
CDR3 protein: CASSTPGGGWADTQYF; CDR3 DNA: TGTGCCAGCAGTACCCCCGGGGGGGGCTGGGCAGATACGCAGTATTTT; clone size: NA; D gene: TRBD2; J gene: TRBJ2-3; V gene: TRBV28
CDR3 protein: CASLGTGVSPLHF; CDR3 DNA: TGTGCCAGCCTAGGGACAGGGGTTTCACCCCTCCACTTT; clone size: NA; D gene: TRBD1; J gene: TRBJ1-6; V gene: TRBV25-1
CDR3 protein: CAWSPQGRGTEAFF; CDR3 DNA: TGTGCCTGGAGTCCACAGGGCCGGGGCACTGAAGCTTTCTTT; clone size: NA; D gene: NA; J gene: TRBJ1-1; V gene: TRBV30
CDR3 protein: CASRDTNNYGYTF; CDR3 DNA: TGTGCCAGCCGGGACACAAATAACTATGGCTACACCTTC; clone size: NA; D gene: NA; J gene: TRBJ1-2; V gene: TRBV6-6
CDR3 protein: CASSQDLWSSGGAGEQYF; CDR3 DNA: TGCGCCAGCAGCCAAGATCTTTGGTCTAGCGGGGGGGCCGGAGAGCAGTACTTC; clone size: NA; D gene: TRBD2; J gene: TRBJ2-7; V gene: TRBV4-1
CDR3 protein: CASSLELGSGNTIYF; CDR3 DNA: TGCGCCAGCAGCTTGGAGTTGGGCAGCGGAAACACCATATATTTT; clone size: NA; D gene: NA; J gene: TRBJ1-3; V gene: TRBV5-1
CDR3 protein: CASSPQTEPLATNEKLFF; CDR3 DNA: TGCGCCAGCAGCCCACAGACAGAGCCACTCGCAACTAATGAAAAACTGTTTTTT; clone size: NA; D gene: NA; J gene: TRBJ1-4; V gene: TRBV5-1
CDR3 protein: CASSTGGPPYEQYF; CDR3 DNA: TGTGCCAGCAGTACGGGAGGTCCTCCCTACGAGCAGTACTTC; clone size: NA; D gene: TRBD2; J gene: TRBJ2-7; V gene: TRBV28
CDR3 protein: CASSGTSGIYEQFF; CDR3 DNA: TGCGCCAGCAGTGGGACTAGCGGGATCTATGAGCAGTTCTTC; clone size: once; D gene: TRBD2; J gene: TRBJ2-1; V gene: TRBV5-1
CDR3 protein: CASSLLGQVDIYGYTF; CDR3 DNA: TGTGCCAGCAGCCTTCTAGGACAGGTCGACATCTATGGCTACACCTTC; clone size: NA; D gene: TRBD1; J gene: TRBJ1-2; V gene: TRBV14
CDR3 protein: CASSLGGGDSPLHF; CDR3 DNA: TGTGCCAGCAGTTTGGGGGGTGGGGATTCACCCCTCCACTTT; clone size: NA; D gene: NA; J gene: TRBJ1-6; V gene: TRBV28
CDR3 protein: CALRATGGYTF; CDR3 DNA: TGTGCCCTGAGGGCAACGGGTGGCTACACCTTC; clone size: NA; D gene: NA; J gene: TRBJ1-2; V gene: TRBV19
CDR3 protein: CASSPAGYTEAFF; CDR3 DNA: TGTGCCAGCTCCCCCGCAGGGTACACTGAAGCTTTCTTT; clone size: NA; D gene: NA; J gene: TRBJ1-1; V gene: TRBV18
CDR3 protein: CASSYFSGANVLTF; CDR3 DNA: TGTGCCAGCAGCTACTTCTCTGGGGCCAACGTCCTGACTTTC; clone size: NA; D gene: NA; J gene: TRBJ2-6; V gene: TRBV11-2
CDR3 protein: CASSSRDTEAFF; CDR3 DNA: TGTGCCAGCAGTTCCAGGGACACTGAAGCTTTCTTT; clone size: NA; D gene: NA; J gene: TRBJ1-1; V gene: TRBV6-1
CDR3 protein: CASSPEGGGPTDTQYF; CDR3 DNA: TGTGCCAGCAGCCCCGAAGGGGGGGGGCCTACAGATACGCAGTATTTT; clone size: few; D gene: NA; J gene: TRBJ2-3; V gene: TRBV5-8
CDR3 protein: CASSHREAGYTF; CDR3 DNA: TGTGCCAGCTCTCACCGGGAGGCTGGCTACACCTTC; clone size: NA; D gene: NA; J gene: TRBJ1-2; V gene: TRBV18
CDR3 protein: CASSMGRRGLAEKLFF; CDR3 DNA: TGTGCCAGTAGTATGGGTCGCAGGGGGCTTGCAGAAAAACTGTTTTTT; clone size: NA; D gene: TRBD1; J gene: TRBJ1-4; V gene: TRBV19
CDR3 protein: CASSHPGTGGNEQYF; CDR3 DNA: TGCGCCAGCAGCCACCCCGGGACAGGGGGCAACGAGCAGTACTTC; clone size: NA; D gene: TRBD1; J gene: TRBJ2-7; V gene: TRBV4-1
CDR3 protein: CASSVGQVGGDTQYF; CDR3 DNA: TGTGCCAGCAGCGTAGGGCAGGTCGGGGGAGATACGCAGTATTTT; clone size: NA; D gene: NA; J gene: TRBJ2-3; V gene: TRBV9
CDR3 protein: CASSGQPNQPQHF; CDR3 DNA: TGTGCCAGCAGTGGACAGCCTAATCAGCCCCAGCATTTT; clone size: NA; D gene: NA; J gene: TRBJ1-5; V gene: TRBV6-5
CDR3 protein: CASSPHGGEFSGELFF; CDR3 DNA: TGTGCCAGCTCACCACACGGGGGAGAGTTCTCCGGGGAGCTGTTTTTT; clone size: NA; D gene: NA; J gene: TRBJ2-2; V gene: TRBV18
CDR3 protein: CASSLWGQLNTEAFF; CDR3 DNA: TGTGCCAGCAGTTTATGGGGACAGCTGAACACTGAAGCTTTCTTT; clone size: NA; D gene: TRBD1; J gene: TRBJ1-1; V gene: TRBV28
CDR3 protein: CASSIRGSTDTQYF; CDR3 DNA: TGTGCCAGTAGTATTCGGGGTAGCACAGATACGCAGTATTTT; clone size: NA; D gene: NA; J gene: TRBJ2-3; V gene: TRBV19
CDR3 protein: CASSLGTAENTEAFF; CDR3 DNA: TGCGCCAGCAGCTTGGGGACAGCTGAGAACACTGAAGCTTTCTTT; clone size: NA; D gene: NA; J gene: TRBJ1-1; V gene: TRBV5-1
CDR3 protein: CASSVEGLAGGPGNEQFF; CDR3 DNA: TGTGCCAGCAGCGTAGAGGGACTAGCGGGGGGGCCTGGCAATGAGCAGTTCTTC; clone size: NA; D gene: TRBD2; J gene: TRBJ2-1; V gene: TRBV9
CDR3 protein: CASSQASYNEQFF; CDR3 DNA: TGCGCCAGCAGCCAAGCGTCTTACAATGAGCAGTTCTTC; clone size: NA; D gene: NA; J gene: TRBJ2-1; V gene: TRBV4-1
CDR3 protein: CASSENSGGGEAQYF; CDR3 DNA: TGTGCCAGCAGTGAAAATAGCGGGGGGGGAGAGGCCCAGTACTTC; clone size: NA; D gene: TRBD2; J gene: TRBJ2-5; V gene: TRBV6-1
CDR3 protein: CASSFQTGTTYGYTF; CDR3 DNA: TGTGCCAGCAGTTTCCAGACAGGGACAACGTATGGCTACACCTTC; clone size: NA; D gene: TRBD1; J gene: TRBJ1-2; V gene: TRBV6-5
CDR3 protein: CASSQSDTWNEKLFF; CDR3 DNA: TGCGCCAGCAGCCAATCCGACACTTGGAATGAAAAACTGTTTTTT; clone size: once; D gene: NA; J gene: TRBJ1-4; V gene: TRBV4-1
CDR3 protein: CASVSQGLGETQYF; CDR3 DNA: TGTGCCAGCGTGTCCCAGGGCCTCGGAGAGACCCAGTACTTC; clone size: NA; D gene: NA; J gene: TRBJ2-5; V gene: TRBV6-6
CDR3 protein: CASSPLAGRGMNTEAFF; CDR3 DNA: TGTGCCAGCAGCCCACTGGCGGGGAGGGGGATGAACACTGAAGCTTTCTTT; clone size: NA; D gene: NA; J gene: TRBJ1-1; V gene: TRBV5-6